In this sample, the clone carrying this T cell receptor beta chain turned up a few times. Its target is unknown. This entry belongs to a study of beta chain features in type 1 diabetes. The isolated RNA, all of it, was reverse transcribed, so expressed TCRB transcripts were what got sequenced. Naive, central memory and regulatory T cell samples averaged about 3.4 million reads. Profiling relied on immunoSEQ multiplex PCR, and the TCRdb table lists in-frame clones only, not all of them. The sample holds 850,000 to 900,000 clones, roughly 15% seen once. General study findings and limits: Amplification by PCR could prefer shorter templates, with the same effect in patients and controls. Shorter TCRB CDR3s, moderately but significantly so, marked every one of the four CD4+ subsets in Type 1 diabetes patients.

Using CD45RO/CCR7/CD25/CD127/CD95/CD27, CD4+ naive, central memory, regulatory and stem cell-like memory cells were sorted. The CDR3 is made up of 16 amino acids. The germline V gene has CDR1 SQVTM and CDR2 ANQGSEA. Trimming removed 1 base at V and 2 bases at J, with 16 bases between. J is TRBJ2-3 and V is TRBV29-1; tentatively, D is TRBD2 (5 bases). The sequencing sample was made of naive CD4+ T cells from blood. The receptor was derived from a young woman in good health. The CDR3 spells CSVEGGLTGFTDTQYF. The DNA for the CDR3 is TGCAGCGTTGAAGGGGGATTAACGGGATTCACAGATACGCAGTATTTT.